The count of the clone carrying this T cell receptor (beta chain) is one. PCR used 60 Vbeta primers and 13 Jbeta primers. The table came from immunoSEQ multiplex PCR; TCRdb's copy has only in-frame clones and leaves some out. The sample has about 160,000 clones, about 88% seen once; the top ten hold roughly 1.8%. The source of the sample is a study of cytomegalovirus exposure and HLA in healthy donors. The germline V gene encodes CDR1 MGHRA and CDR2 YSYEKL. The CDR3 runs to 17 residues. V was shortened by 2 bases and J by 4 bases, with 20 bases between the two germline ends. The sequenced sample was PBMCs. The origin of this receptor is a woman aged 18 to 35 in good health and CMV-seronegative. The genes are TRBV4-1 and TRBJ1-2; D may be TRBD1 (5 bases). The CDR3 nucleotides read TGCGCCAGCAGCCAACGGCGGGGGTCAGAATATTTCTATGGCTACACCTTC. Protein: CASSQRRGSEYFYGYTF.